Listed below are T cell receptor beta chains from one sample, sequenced in a study of cytomegalovirus exposure and HLA in healthy donors. Assay: immunoSEQ multiplex PCR; the TCRdb copy retains only in-frame clones and omits some. The data contain approximately 160,000 clones, roughly four fifths of them seen just once; the ten biggest clones take up around 0.71%. Sequencing was carried out using PBMCs. These receptor sequences come from a female donor in good health and CMV-seronegative. CDR3s include the opening cysteine and the closing phenylalanine or tryptophan. The D gene is left open where the match is weak. Clone size is stated in some rows and not others, as once, few, many or a class when expanded.

>TRBJ2-3|.|TRBV27|14|.
CASSFRDGSDTQYF
TGTGCCAGCAGTTTCCGGGATGGTTCAGATACGCAGTATTTT
>TRBJ2-1|.|TRBV6-4|15|.
CASSDSVAAINEQFF
TGTGCCAGCAGTGACTCGGTAGCGGCTATCAATGAGCAGTTCTTC
>TRBJ1-3|TRBD1|TRBV4-1|19|.
CASSQSGTGRISSGNTIYF
TGCGCCAGCAGCCAATCCGGGACAGGGAGAATTTCCTCTGGAAACACCATATATTTT
>TRBJ1-4|TRBD1|TRBV11-3|14|once
CASSPGQGSEKLFF
TGTGCCAGCAGCCCGGGACAGGGGAGTGAAAAACTGTTTTTT
>TRBJ1-3|.|TRBV9|15|.
CASSVVRHSGNTIYF
TGTGCCAGCAGCGTAGTCAGGCACTCTGGAAACACCATATATTTT
>TRBJ1-4|TRBD1|TRBV5-1|14|.
CASSPTGGGEKLFF
TGCGCCAGCAGCCCGACAGGGGGAGGGGAAAAACTGTTTTTT
>TRBJ2-5|.|TRBV9|13|.
CASSVLGVETQYF
TGTGCCAGCAGCGTACTAGGAGTGGAGACCCAGTACTTC
>TRBJ1-2|.|TRBV29-1|11|once
CGVGGRGGYTF
TGCGGCGTCGGGGGGAGGGGTGGCTACACCTTC
>TRBJ2-2|TRBD2|TRBV9|14|.
CASQRGQYTGELFF
TGTGCCAGCCAGCGGGGGCAATACACCGGGGAGCTGTTTTTT
>TRBJ2-1|TRBD1|TRBV5-1|14|.
CASSWSQGANEQFF
TGCGCCAGCAGCTGGTCCCAGGGGGCTAATGAGCAGTTCTTC
>TRBJ2-4|.|TRBV7-2|15|few
CASSLAAVLRNIQYF
TGTGCCAGCAGCTTAGCAGCCGTTTTGAGAAACATTCAGTACTTC
>TRBJ2-1|.|TRBV6-1|14|.
CAILPGVERNEQFF
TGTGCCATCCTCCCGGGGGTAGAACGCAATGAGCAGTTCTTC
>TRBJ2-2|.|TRBV2|14|.
CASSGTTVSGELFF
TGTGCCAGCAGTGGGACTACCGTGTCGGGGGAGCTGTTTTTT
>TRBJ2-5|TRBD1|TRBV5-1|15|.
CASSTGQGGWETQYF
TGCGCCAGCAGCACGGGACAGGGAGGGTGGGAGACCCAGTACTTC
>TRBJ1-1|TRBD1|TRBV6-1|15|.
CASSEEGTVNTEAFF
TGTGCCAGCAGTGAAGAAGGGACAGTGAACACTGAAGCTTTCTTT
>TRBJ1-2|.|TRBV9|11|.
CASSALGGYTF
TGTGCCAGCAGCGCCTTGGGCGGCTACACCTTC
>TRBJ2-7|TRBD1|TRBV5-1|16|few
CASSLYVPGQDYEQYF
TGCGCCAGCAGCTTGTACGTCCCGGGACAGGACTACGAGCAGTACTTC
>TRBJ2-4|TRBD2|TRBV5-1|14|.
CASRGRRGENSQYF
TGCGCCAGCAGAGGACGGCGGGGGGAAAACAGTCAGTACTTC
>TRBJ1-1|.|TRBV6-1|15|.
CASSPWRMADTEAFF
TGTGCCAGCAGCCCCTGGAGAATGGCTGACACTGAAGCTTTCTTT
>TRBJ2-7|TRBD2|TRBV6-1|15|.
CASRPGTSGVWEQYF
TGTGCCAGCAGGCCGGGGACTAGCGGGGTTTGGGAGCAGTACTTC
>TRBJ2-2|TRBD2|TRBV5-4|16|.
CASSLRLAGGTGELFF
TGTGCCAGCAGCTTGCGGCTAGCGGGAGGCACCGGGGAGCTGTTTTTT
>TRBJ2-3|TRBD2|TRBV7-3|13|.
CASALGLAARQYF
TGTGCCAGCGCCCTCGGACTAGCGGCTAGGCAGTATTTT
>TRBJ1-6|.|TRBV6-5|16|.
CASSSRGVLARSPLHF
TGTGCCAGCAGTTCCCGGGGGGTTCTAGCGCGTTCACCCCTCCACTTT
>TRBJ2-7|.|TRBV7-8|11|.
CASSPSYEQYF
TGTGCCAGCAGTCCTAGCTACGAGCAGTACTTC
>TRBJ1-2|.|TRBV5-1|14|.
CASSLGAGDYGYTF
TGCGCCAGCAGCTTGGGGGCAGGGGACTATGGCTACACCTTC
>TRBJ1-2|TRBD1|TRBV6-5|14|.
CASSYSGDRGGYTF
TGTGCCAGCAGTTACTCGGGAGACAGGGGTGGCTACACCTTC
>TRBJ1-1|TRBD1|TRBV5-1|15|.
CASSVSGTENTEAFF
TGCGCCAGCAGCGTATCCGGGACAGAGAACACTGAAGCTTTCTTT
>TRBJ1-5|TRBD1|TRBV6-5|15|few
CASSSMTGVRQPQHF
TGTGCCAGCAGTTCCATGACAGGGGTAAGGCAGCCCCAGCATTTT
>TRBJ2-5|.|TRBV30|13|once
CAWSGGLEETQYF
TGTGCCTGGAGTGGAGGGCTTGAAGAGACCCAGTACTTC
>TRBJ1-1|TRBD1|TRBV19|15|once
CASSYDRGGFAEAFF
TGTGCCAGTAGTTACGACAGGGGAGGATTCGCTGAAGCTTTCTTT
>TRBJ2-2|.|TRBV6-5|14|.
CASSNRGGTGELFF
TGTGCCAGCAGTAACAGAGGAGGGACCGGGGAGCTGTTTTTT
>TRBJ1-1|TRBD1|TRBV11-2|14|.
CASSLGTVNTEAFF
TGTGCCAGCAGCCTCGGGACAGTGAACACTGAAGCTTTCTTT
>TRBJ2-7|TRBD2|TRBV4-2|16|.
CASSQWASSGTDEQYF
TGTGCCAGCAGCCAATGGGCCTCTAGCGGGACGGACGAGCAGTACTTC
>TRBJ2-3|.|TRBV11-2|14|.
CASSLVRFRDTQYF
TGTGCCAGCAGCTTAGTGAGATTTCGGGATACGCAGTATTTT
>TRBJ2-5|TRBD2|TRBV30|13|.
CAWSVGLAETQYF
TGTGCCTGGAGTGTGGGACTAGCGGAGACCCAGTACTTC
>TRBJ1-6|.|TRBV30|11|.
CAWSEGSPLHF
TGTGCCTGGAGTGAGGGGTCACCCCTCCACTTT
>TRBJ1-3|.|TRBV5-1|14|.
CASSSGGAGNAIYF
TGCGCCAGCAGCTCAGGCGGGGCTGGAAACGCCATATATTTT
>TRBJ2-3|TRBD2|TRBV2|15|.
CASPRGSGRTDTQYF
TGTGCCAGTCCTCGAGGTAGCGGGAGAACAGATACGCAGTATTTT
>TRBJ2-7|TRBD1|TRBV4-3|14|.
CASSLGQGFDEQYF
TGCGCCAGCAGCCTAGGACAGGGTTTCGACGAGCAGTACTTC
>TRBJ2-2|TRBD2|TRBV7-8|16|.
CASSLVGTSRSGELFF
TGTGCCAGCAGCTTAGTCGGGACTAGCAGATCCGGGGAGCTGTTTTTT
>TRBJ2-5|.|TRBV5-1|12|.
CASSLVEETQYF
TGCGCCAGCAGCTTGGTGGAGGAGACCCAGTACTTC
>TRBJ1-2|TRBD1|TRBV6-1|15|few
CASSEEFRTGLGYTF
TGTGCCAGCAGTGAAGAATTTAGGACAGGGCTCGGCTACACCTTC
>TRBJ1-4|TRBD1|TRBV19|18|.
CASSIGTGGFVTNEKLFF
TGTGCCAGTAGTATTGGGACAGGGGGTTTCGTAACTAATGAAAAACTGTTTTTT
>TRBJ2-7|.|TRBV10-3|11|.
CAVSQGYEQYF
TGTGCCGTTTCTCAGGGCTACGAGCAGTACTTC
>TRBJ1-2|TRBD1|TRBV29-1|18|.
CSVEVPPWDRDWGYGYTF
TGCAGCGTTGAGGTCCCCCCCTGGGACAGGGACTGGGGCTATGGCTACACCTTC
>TRBJ1-1|TRBD1|TRBV5-1|15|.
CASSGGQGPNTEAFF
TGCGCCAGCAGCGGCGGACAGGGGCCAAACACTGAAGCTTTCTTT
>TRBJ1-6|.|TRBV6-5|16|.
CASSYSRGANSLPLHF
TGTGCCAGCAGTTACTCTAGGGGCGCTAACTCCTTACCCCTCCACTTT